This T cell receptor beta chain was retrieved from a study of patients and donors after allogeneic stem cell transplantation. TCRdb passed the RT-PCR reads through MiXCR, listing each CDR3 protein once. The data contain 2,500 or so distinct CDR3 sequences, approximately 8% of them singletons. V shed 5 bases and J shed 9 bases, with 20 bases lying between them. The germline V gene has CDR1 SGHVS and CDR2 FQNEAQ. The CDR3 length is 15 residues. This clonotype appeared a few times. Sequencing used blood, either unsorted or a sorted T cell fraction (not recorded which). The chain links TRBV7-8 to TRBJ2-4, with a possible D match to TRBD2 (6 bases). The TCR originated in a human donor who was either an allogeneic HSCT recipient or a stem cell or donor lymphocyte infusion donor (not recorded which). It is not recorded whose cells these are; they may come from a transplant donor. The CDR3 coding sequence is TGTGCCAGCAGCCAGACGGGATTTAGGGGAGGCATTCAGTACTTC. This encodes CASSQTGFRGGIQYF.